This T cell receptor beta chain was sequenced in a study of CD8+ T cells in alopecia areata. RNA, once extracted, was reverse transcribed into cDNA for use as the sequencing template. Repertoires were generated with immunoSEQ multiplex PCR, while TCRdb's copy carries only in-frame clones and drops some. The table records about 98,000 clones, roughly 47% of them present only once. CDR1 is SGHDT and CDR2 is YYEEEE in the germline V gene. The ends were cut back, 2 bases at V and 0 bases at J, with 6 bases in the middle. CDR3 length: 15 amino acids. The J gene is TRBJ2-6, the V gene TRBV5-6, with D perhaps matching TRBD1 or TRBD2 (5 bases each). The clonotype was recovered from a human donor with alopecia areata. What was sequenced was CD4+ T cells sorted from blood. CDR3 sequence: CASSFGTSGANVLTF. The CDR3 bases are TGTGCCAGCAGCTTCGGGACCTCTGGGGCCAACGTCCTGACTTTC. Supplemented by reference TRBV5-6 and TRBJ2-6, the full variable domain reads DAGVTQSPTHLIKTRGQQVTLRCSPKSGHDTVSWYQQALGQGPQFIFQYYEEEERQRGNFPDRFSGHQFPNYSSELNVNALLLGDSALYLCASSFGTSGANVLTFGAGSRLTVL.